This T cell receptor (beta chain) was documented in a study of T-cell reconstitution after alpha-beta-depleted transplantation in children. Whole-study findings and limits: Among T cells one year after transplant, newly produced cells accounted for most counts and diversity. Approximately two months post-transplant, alpha-beta T cells reportedly originated from several hundred expanded graft clones. The high TCRbeta diversity at day 60 in some patients came from surviving recipient T cells and thymic progenitors.

Unique molecular identifiers featured in how the TCRbeta library was prepared. TCRdb redid the calling of the PCR reads with MiXCR, one entry per CDR3 protein. This table holds around 700,000 distinct CDR3 sequences, around 13% found once. This clonotype was counted ten times or more. Antigen: not known. The CDR3 has 12 amino acids. In germline, CDR1 is DFQATT, CDR2 SNEGSKA (reference sequence). The ends were cut back, 6 bases at V and 0 bases at J, with 6 bases in the middle. The rearrangement joins TRBV20-1 to TRBJ1-3; D remains unclear. The TCR originated in a girl between 2 and 10 years old with congenital amegakaryocytic thrombocytopenia, due to receive a stem cell transplant. The starting material was PBMCs, obtained before TCRalphabeta/CD19-depleted stem cell transplant. The CDR3 reads CSATSSGNTIYF. CDR3 sequence (DNA): TGCAGTGCCACAAGCTCTGGAAACACCATATATTTT.